The T cell receptor beta chain described here comes from a study of T-cell reconstitution after alpha-beta-depleted transplantation in children. The authors prepared the TCRbeta library with unique molecular identifiers. Each CDR3 protein is one row after TCRdb ran MiXCR on the PCR reads. The sample has 300,000 to 400,000 distinct CDR3 sequences; 10% to 15% are singletons. The CDR3 covers 13 residues. Germline assignment: CDR1 DFQATT and CDR2 SNEGSKA (reference sequence). V was trimmed by 5 bases and J by 2 bases, leaving 10 bases between them. The gene calls are TRBV20-1 and TRBJ1-5; possibly TRBD1 for D (6 bases). The starting material was PBMCs, obtained from the stem cell graft. The TCR was taken from a human donor who donated a stem cell graft to a child with Fanconi anemia. The CDR3 sequence is CSARDIGNQPQHF. CDR3 DNA: TGCAGTGCTCGGGACATCGGCAATCAGCCCCAGCATTTT.